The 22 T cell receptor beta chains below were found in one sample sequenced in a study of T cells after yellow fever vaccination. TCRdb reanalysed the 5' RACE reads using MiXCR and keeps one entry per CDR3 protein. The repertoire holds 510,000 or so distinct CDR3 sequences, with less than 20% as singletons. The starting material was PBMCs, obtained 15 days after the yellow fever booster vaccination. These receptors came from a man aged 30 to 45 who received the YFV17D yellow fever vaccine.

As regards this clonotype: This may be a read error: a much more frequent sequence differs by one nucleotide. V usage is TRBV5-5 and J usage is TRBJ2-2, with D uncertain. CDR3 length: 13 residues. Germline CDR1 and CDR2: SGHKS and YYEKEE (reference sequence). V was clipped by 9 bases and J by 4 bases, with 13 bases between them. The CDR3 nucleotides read TGTGCCAACGGCGGATTGATCACCGGGGAGCTGTTTTTT. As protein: CANGGLITGELFF.

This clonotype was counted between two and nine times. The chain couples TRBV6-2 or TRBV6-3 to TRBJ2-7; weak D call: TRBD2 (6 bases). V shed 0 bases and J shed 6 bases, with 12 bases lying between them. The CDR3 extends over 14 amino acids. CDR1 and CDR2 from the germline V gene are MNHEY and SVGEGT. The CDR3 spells CASSYSTPGVEQYF. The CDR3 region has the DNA TGTGCCAGCAGTTACTCGACGCCGGGAGTCGAGCAGTACTTC.

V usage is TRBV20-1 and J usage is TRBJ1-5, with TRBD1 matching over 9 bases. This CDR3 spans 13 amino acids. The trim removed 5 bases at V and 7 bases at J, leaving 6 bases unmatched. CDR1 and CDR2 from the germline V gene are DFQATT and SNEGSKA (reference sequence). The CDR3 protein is CSAGTGPRQPQHF. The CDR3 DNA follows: TGCAGTGCTGGGACAGGGCCTAGACAGCCCCAGCATTTT.

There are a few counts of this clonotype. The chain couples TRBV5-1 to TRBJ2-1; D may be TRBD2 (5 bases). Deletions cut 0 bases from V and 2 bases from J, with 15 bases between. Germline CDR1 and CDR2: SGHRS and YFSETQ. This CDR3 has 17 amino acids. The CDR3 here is CASSLAEGISTYNEQFF. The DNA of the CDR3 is TGCGCCAGCAGCTTGGCCGAGGGTATCAGCACCTACAATGAGCAGTTCTTC.

The CDR3 DNA reads TGCAGTGCTTTATTACCCCGGGACTTTACCGCCTACGAGCAGTACTTC. Protein product: CSALLPRDFTAYEQYF. The rearrangement uses TRBV20-1 and TRBJ2-7; D might be TRBD2 (6 bases). The V and J ends lost 5 bases and 2 bases respectively, with 22 bases between them. CDR3 length equals 16 residues. Per the germline V gene, CDR1 is DFQATT and CDR2 is SNEGSKA (reference sequence).

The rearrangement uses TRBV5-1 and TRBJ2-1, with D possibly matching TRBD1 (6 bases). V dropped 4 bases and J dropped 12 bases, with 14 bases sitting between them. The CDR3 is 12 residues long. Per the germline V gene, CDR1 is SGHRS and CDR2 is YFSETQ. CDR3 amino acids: CASSAPGEGQFF. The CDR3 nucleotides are TGCGCCAGCAGCGCACCAGGGGAAGGGCAGTTCTTC.

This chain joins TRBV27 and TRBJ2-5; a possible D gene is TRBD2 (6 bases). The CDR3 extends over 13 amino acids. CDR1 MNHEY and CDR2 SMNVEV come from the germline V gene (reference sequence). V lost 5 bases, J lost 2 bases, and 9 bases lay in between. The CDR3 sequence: CASSGGNQETQYF. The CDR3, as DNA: TGTGCCAGCAGTGGGGGGAATCAAGAGACCCAGTACTTC.

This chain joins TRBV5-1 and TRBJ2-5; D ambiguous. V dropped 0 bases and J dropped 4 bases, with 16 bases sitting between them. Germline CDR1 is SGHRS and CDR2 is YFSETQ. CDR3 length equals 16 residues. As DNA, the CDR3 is TGCGCCAGCAGCTTGGGAACGCGTTCTGGACGAGAGACCCAGTACTTC. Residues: CASSLGTRSGRETQYF.

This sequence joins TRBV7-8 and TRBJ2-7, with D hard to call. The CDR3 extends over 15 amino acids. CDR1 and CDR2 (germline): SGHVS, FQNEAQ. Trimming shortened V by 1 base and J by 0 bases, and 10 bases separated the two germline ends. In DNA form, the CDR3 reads TGTGCCAGCAGCTTAGAACTCAGGAGCTCCTACGAGCAGTACTTC. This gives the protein CASSLELRSSYEQYF.

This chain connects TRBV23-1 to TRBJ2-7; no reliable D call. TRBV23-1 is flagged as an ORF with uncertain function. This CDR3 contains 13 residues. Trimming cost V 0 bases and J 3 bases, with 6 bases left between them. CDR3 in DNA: TGCGCCAGCAGTCAATCATCCCACTACGAGCAGTACTTC. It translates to CASSQSSHYEQYF.

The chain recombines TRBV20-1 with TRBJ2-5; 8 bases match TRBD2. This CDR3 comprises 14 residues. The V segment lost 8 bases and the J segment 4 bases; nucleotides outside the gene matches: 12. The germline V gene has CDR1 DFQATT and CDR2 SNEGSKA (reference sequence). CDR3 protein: CSTTSGGRGETQYF. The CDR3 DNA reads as TGCAGTACTACTAGCGGAGGGAGGGGAGAGACCCAGTACTTC.

CDR3 protein: CSARDLTGNYEQYF. CDR3 sequence (DNA): TGCAGTGCTAGAGACCTGACAGGGAACTACGAGCAGTACTTC. J is TRBJ2-7 and V is TRBV20-1, with TRBD1 identical over 7 bases. From germline, CDR1 is DFQATT and CDR2 SNEGSKA (reference sequence). The CDR3 is 14 residues long. V trimming: 0 bases; J trimming: 3 bases; junction bases outside the gene matches: 5.

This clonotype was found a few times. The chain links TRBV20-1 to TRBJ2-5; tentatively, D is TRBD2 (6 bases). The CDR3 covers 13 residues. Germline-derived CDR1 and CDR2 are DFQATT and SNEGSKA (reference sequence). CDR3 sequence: CSSGGTQRKTQYF. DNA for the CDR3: TGCAGCTCAGGCGGGACCCAACGGAAGACCCAGTACTTC.

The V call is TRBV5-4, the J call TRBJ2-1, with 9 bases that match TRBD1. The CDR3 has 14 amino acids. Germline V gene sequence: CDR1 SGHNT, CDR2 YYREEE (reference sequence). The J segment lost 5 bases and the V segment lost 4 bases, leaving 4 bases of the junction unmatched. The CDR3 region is CASSHRDRDNEQFF. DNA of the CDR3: TGTGCCAGCAGCCACCGGGACAGGGACAATGAGCAGTTCTTC.

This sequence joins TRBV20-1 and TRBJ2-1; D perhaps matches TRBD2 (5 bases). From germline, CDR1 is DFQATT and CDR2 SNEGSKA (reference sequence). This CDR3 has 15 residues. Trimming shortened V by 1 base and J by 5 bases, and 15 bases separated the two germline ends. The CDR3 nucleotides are TGCAGTGCTAGAGTTTTCGGGATGAACGACAATGAGCAGTTCTTC. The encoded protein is CSARVFGMNDNEQFF.

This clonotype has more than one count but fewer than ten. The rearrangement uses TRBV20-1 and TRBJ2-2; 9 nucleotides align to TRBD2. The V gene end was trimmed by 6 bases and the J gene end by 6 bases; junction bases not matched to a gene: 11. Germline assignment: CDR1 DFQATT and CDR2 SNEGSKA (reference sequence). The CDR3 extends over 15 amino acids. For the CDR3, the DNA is TGCAGTGCCCTTAGCGGGAGAAGCTTCTCCGGGGAGCTGTTTTTT. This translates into CSALSGRSFSGELFF.

CDR3 sequence (DNA): TGTGCCAGAGCCTCCGAGCGATCCACCGGGGAGCTGTTTTTT. As protein: CARASERSTGELFF. The gene calls are TRBV7-9 and TRBJ2-2, with no clear D. The length of the CDR3 is 14 residues. Trimming removed 9 bases from V and 4 bases from J, with 15 bases in between. Germline-derived CDR1 and CDR2 are SEHNR and FQNEAQ (reference sequence).

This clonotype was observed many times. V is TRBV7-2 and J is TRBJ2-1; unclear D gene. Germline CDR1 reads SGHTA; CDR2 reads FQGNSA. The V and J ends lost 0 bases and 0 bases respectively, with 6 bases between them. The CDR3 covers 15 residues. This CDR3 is CASSLAVSSYNEQFF. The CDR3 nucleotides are TGTGCCAGCAGCTTAGCTGTGAGCTCCTACAATGAGCAGTTCTTC.

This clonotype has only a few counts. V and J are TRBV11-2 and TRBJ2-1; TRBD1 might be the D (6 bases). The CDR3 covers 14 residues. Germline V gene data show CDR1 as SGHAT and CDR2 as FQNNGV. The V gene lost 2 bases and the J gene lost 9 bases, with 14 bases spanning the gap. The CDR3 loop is CASSLCQQGCEQFF. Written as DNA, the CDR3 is TGTGCCAGCAGCTTATGTCAACAGGGTTGTGAGCAGTTCTTC.

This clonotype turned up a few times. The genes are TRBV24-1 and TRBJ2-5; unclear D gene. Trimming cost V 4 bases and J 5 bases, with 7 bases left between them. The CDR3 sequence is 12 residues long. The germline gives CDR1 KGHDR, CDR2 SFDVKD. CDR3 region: CATSDQAETQYF. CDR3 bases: TGTGCCACCAGTGACCAGGCGGAGACCCAGTACTTC.

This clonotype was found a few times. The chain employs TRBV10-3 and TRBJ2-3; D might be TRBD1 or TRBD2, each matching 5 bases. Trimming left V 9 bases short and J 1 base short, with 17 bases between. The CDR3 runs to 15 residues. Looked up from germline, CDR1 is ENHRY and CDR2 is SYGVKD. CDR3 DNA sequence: TGTGCCATTCAGCCGGGACCCCCCCGCACAGATACGCAGTATTTT. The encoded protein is CAIQPGPPRTDTQYF.

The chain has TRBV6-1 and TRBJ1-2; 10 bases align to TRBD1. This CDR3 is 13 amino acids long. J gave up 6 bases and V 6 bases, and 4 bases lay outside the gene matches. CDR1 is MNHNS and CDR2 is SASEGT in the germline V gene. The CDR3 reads CASSMTGGDGYTF. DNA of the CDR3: TGTGCCAGCAGCATGACAGGGGGCGATGGCTACACCTTC.